The present TCR beta chain was sequenced within a study of T cell responses to AZD1222 COVID-19 vaccine. Study-wide points: Per reports, nearly half of all spike-specific TCRs target regions that are unmutated in variants. It should be noted that donors were predominantly white British and more often female, and clonal diversity was possibly underestimated. Repertoire sampling occurred only after the peak T cell response. Only a handful of AZD1222 recipients, more than 5 in all, had baseline seropositivity.

Here immunoSEQ multiplex PCR was the method, and the copy in TCRdb shows in-frame clones only, minus some. The sample has some 100,000 clones; roughly 90% are singletons. This clone was seen more than once but under ten times. Its matching antigen is unknown. Germline V gene lookup returns CDR1 SQVTM and CDR2 ANQGSEA. The CDR3 is 13 residues long. The V gene lost 4 bases and the J gene lost 6 bases, with 13 bases spanning the gap. V is TRBV29-1 and J is TRBJ2-1; TRBD1 might be the D (6 bases). The sequence was collected from an adult in good health. The sequencing used peripheral blood, collected on day 0 of MenACWY control vaccination. CDR3 bases: TGCAGCGTTGGGCCTACAGGGTCCAATGAGCAGTTCTTC. Encoded protein: CSVGPTGSNEQFF.